This TCR beta chain emerged from a study of cytomegalovirus exposure and HLA in healthy donors. Sequencing used immunoSEQ multiplex PCR; TCRdb keeps in-frame clones, though not all of them. This table has 150,000 to 200,000 clones, approximately 86% appearing once. The count of this clone is one. Other DNA variants within this sample encode the same CDR3. This CDR3 has 13 amino acids. V was trimmed by 3 bases and J by 1 base, leaving 6 bases between them. Germline CDR1 and CDR2: MNHEY and SMNVEV (reference sequence). Sample: PBMCs. The V gene is TRBV27, the J gene TRBJ1-1; the D is unclear. The receptor's source is a woman aged 18-30 years in good health and CMV-seronegative. This CDR3 reads CASSFRGNTEAFF. Here the CDR3 DNA reads TGTGCCAGCAGTTTTCGGGGGAACACTGAAGCTTTCTTT.